This T cell receptor (beta chain) was observed in a study of T cell responses to AZD1222 COVID-19 vaccine. Profiling relied on immunoSEQ multiplex PCR, and the TCRdb table lists in-frame clones only, not all of them. The table lists approximately 110,000 clones, around 86% of them singletons. V lost 6 bases and J 2 bases, leaving 14 bases between the germline ends. Germline CDR1 SNHLY, CDR2 FYNNEI. The CDR3 loop spans 14 amino acids. Sequencing used peripheral blood, obtained on day 0 of AZD1222 vaccination. This chain connects TRBV2 to TRBJ2-7; tentatively, D is TRBD2 (6 bases). This receptor was obtained from an adult in good health. The CDR3 protein is CASSRPEGPYEQYF. The CDR3 nucleotides read TGTGCCAGCAGCCGGCCGGAGGGGCCCTACGAGCAGTACTTC. Looking up the rest from reference TRBV2 and TRBJ2-7 gives the full variable domain: EPEVTQTPSHQVTQMGQEVILRCVPISNHLYFYWYRQILGQKVEFLVSFYNNEISEKSEIFDDQFSVERPDGSNFTLKIRSTKLEDSAMYFCASSRPEGPYEQYFGPGTRLTVT.